This T cell receptor (beta chain) was recorded in a study of cytomegalovirus exposure and HLA in healthy donors. Germline V gives CDR1 PRHDT, CDR2 FYEKMQ (reference sequence). V was clipped by 5 bases and J by 7 bases; unmatched bases: 9. This CDR3 spans 15 amino acids. The PCR contained 60 Vbeta and 13 Jbeta primers. The data were produced by immunoSEQ multiplex PCR, yet TCRdb's version contains in-frame clones alone and is incomplete. The sample yields more than 80,000 clones, 78% seen once. The rearrangement joins TRBV13 to TRBJ2-7, with 12 bases fitting TRBD2. The sample was PBMCs. The clonotype comes from a man between 18 and 35 years old in good health and CMV-seropositive. The CDR3 bases are TGTGCCAGCAGCCCTCTAGCGGGAGGGCCGGGTGAGCAGTACTTC. Amino acids: CASSPLAGGPGEQYF.